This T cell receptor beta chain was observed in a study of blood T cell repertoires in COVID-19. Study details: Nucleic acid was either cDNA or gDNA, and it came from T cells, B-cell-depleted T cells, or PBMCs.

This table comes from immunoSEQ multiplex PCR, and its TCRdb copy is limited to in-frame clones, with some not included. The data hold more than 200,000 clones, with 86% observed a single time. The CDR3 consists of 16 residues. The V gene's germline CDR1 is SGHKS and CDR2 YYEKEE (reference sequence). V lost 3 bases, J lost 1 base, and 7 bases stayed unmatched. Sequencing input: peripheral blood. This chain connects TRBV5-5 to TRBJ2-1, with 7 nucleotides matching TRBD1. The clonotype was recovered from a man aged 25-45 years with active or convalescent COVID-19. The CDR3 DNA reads TGTGCCAGCAGCTCCCTGCAGGGGGTTTCCTACAATGAGCAGTTCTTC. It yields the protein CASSSLQGVSYNEQFF.